Below, one T cell receptor (beta chain) is given with its context. As handled by the study authors: Reference gene primer amplification gave nucleated cell count estimates. This table comes from immunoSEQ multiplex PCR, and its TCRdb copy is limited to in-frame clones, with some not included. The DNA was the basis for D and trimming; V, J and clone size are from that table. The table includes more than 65,000 clones, more than 75% detected once. These data originate in a study of blood T cell repertoires in COVID-19. Study at large: Spain, Italy and the United States supplied samples that represented acute and convalescent COVID-19.

The V gene end was trimmed by 8 bases and the J gene end by 7 bases; junction bases not matched to a gene: 6. The CDR3 is 12 amino acids. The germline V gene encodes CDR1 GTSNPN and CDR2 SVGIG (reference sequence). Sequencing was done on a sample of peripheral blood. This chain uses TRBV30 with TRBJ2-7, with 12 bases aligning to TRBD1. The clonotype originates from a woman older than 75 with active or convalescent COVID-19. This CDR3 is CARDRGRGEQYF. The CDR3 nucleotides read TGTGCCCGGGACAGGGGGCGCGGAGAGCAGTACTTC.